One and the same sample provided the 19 T cell receptor beta chains below, sequenced in a study of regulatory T cells in long-lasting Graves disease. With iRepertoire HTBI primers and Arm-PCR of CDR3 regions, TCR beta libraries were built. TCRdb independently ran MiXCR on the multiplex PCR reads; one entry per CDR3 protein. The data contain approximately 290,000 distinct CDR3 sequences, 20% to 25% of them seen just once; the ten biggest clones take up roughly 56%. Time point defined: persistent/refractory GD, antithyroid drugs over 5 years with positive TRAb. PBMCs provided the RNA from which the TCR library was made. The source was peripheral blood mononuclear cells (PBMCs), collected when the disease was refractory, from a patient treated with antithyroid drugs. The source is a female donor with Graves disease.

This clonotype occurred many times. The V gene is TRBV12-3 or TRBV12-4, the J gene TRBJ2-5; 9 bases fit TRBD1. The CDR3 extends over 16 amino acids. V lost 5 bases, J lost 5 bases, and 12 bases stayed unmatched. This chain's CDR3 is CASSGTGRPRWETQYF. The CDR3 DNA follows: TGTGCCAGCAGTGGGACAGGGAGGCCCCGGTGGGAGACCCAGTACTTC.

The table lists this clonotype with many counts. The V call is TRBV28, the J call TRBJ2-7; 8 bases fit TRBD2. Germline CDR1 MDHEN, CDR2 SYDVKM. This CDR3 contains 15 residues. Trimming cost V 5 bases and J 1 base; bases outside gene matches: 7. The CDR3 region is CASSTPGLVSYEQYF. DNA for the CDR3: TGTGCCAGCAGTACACCGGGACTAGTGTCCTACGAGCAGTACTTC.

The sample holds a few counts of this clonotype. The J gene is TRBJ2-7, the V gene TRBV28; a weak D match, TRBD2 (6 bases). Trimming left V 5 bases short and J 9 bases short, with 20 bases between. This CDR3 contains 14 residues. From germline, CDR1 is MDHEN and CDR2 SYDVKM. The chain's CDR3 is CASSPPSLDGGQYF. CDR3 DNA: TGTGCCAGCAGTCCGCCCTCCCTCGACGGGGGGCAGTACTTC.

This chain links TRBV30 with TRBJ2-7; 8 bases line up with TRBD2. CDR1 and CDR2 from the germline V gene are GTSNPN and SVGIG (reference sequence). With 3 bases clipped from V and 3 bases from J, the junction kept 4 bases outside the gene matches. The CDR3 spans 13 residues. The CDR3, as DNA: TGTGCCTGGAGACCGGGACTAGACTACGAGCAGTACTTC. Protein product: CAWRPGLDYEQYF. Drawing the rest from reference TRBV30 and TRBJ2-7, the complete variable domain is SQTIHQWPATLVQPVGSPLSLECTVEGTSNPNLYWYRQAAGRGLQLLFYSVGIGQISSEVPQNLSASRPQDRQFILSSKKLLLSDSGFYLCAWRPGLDYEQYFGPGTRLTVT.

This clonotype was recorded a few times. The chain is built from TRBV5-5 and TRBJ1-2; 7 nucleotides align to TRBD1. Germline V lookup: CDR1 SGHKS, CDR2 YYEKEE (reference sequence). The CDR3 runs 14 residues. V was pared by 5 bases and J by 1 base, with 5 bases of the junction left unmatched. The CDR3 sequence is CASRAGGGNYGYTF. In nucleotides, the CDR3 is TGTGCCAGCAGAGCAGGGGGTGGTAACTATGGCTACACCTTC.

Only a few counts were recorded for this clonotype. The chain employs TRBV6-1 and TRBJ2-7; TRBD2 might be the D (5 bases). V was clipped by 6 bases and J by 3 bases, with 9 bases between them. The CDR3 contains 12 residues. Looked up from germline, CDR1 is MNHNS and CDR2 is SASEGT. The CDR3 is CASSRTRYEQYF. CDR3 in DNA: TGTGCCAGCAGCCGGACTCGCTACGAGCAGTACTTC.

In its sample, this clonotype was seen a few times. The CDR3 loop reads CASSPSGKGSNTEAFF. CDR3 sequence (DNA): TGTGCCAGCTCACCATCAGGAAAGGGGTCGAACACTGAAGCTTTCTTT. This rearrangement joins TRBV18 to TRBJ1-1; maybe TRBD1 (5 bases). This CDR3 has 16 residues. V dropped 2 bases and J dropped 1 base, with 14 bases sitting between them. The germline gives CDR1 KGHSH, CDR2 LQKENI.

This clonotype was recorded a few times. V and J are TRBV6-2 or TRBV6-3 and TRBJ2-7; D possibly corresponds to TRBD2 (6 bases). The V end lost 6 bases, the J end lost 6 bases, and 12 bases lay between the germline ends. The CDR3 is 12 residues long. Germline lookup yields CDR1 MNHEY and CDR2 SVGEGT. This CDR3 reads CASSLTSREQYF. CDR3 nucleotides: TGTGCCAGCAGCCTGACTAGTCGCGAGCAGTACTTC.

The rearrangement uses TRBV7-2 and TRBJ1-5; no reliable D call. V was trimmed by 1 base and J by 5 bases, leaving 12 bases between them. Germline V gene sequence: CDR1 SGHTA, CDR2 FQGNSA. This CDR3 has 15 residues. CDR3: CASSLDFGVHQPQHF. In DNA form, the CDR3 reads TGTGCCAGCAGCTTAGACTTCGGGGTCCATCAGCCCCAGCATTTT.

This clonotype appeared a few times. This chain joins TRBV5-4 and TRBJ2-5, with 8 bases that match TRBD1. V lost 2 bases to trimming and J lost 5 bases; unmatched junction nucleotides: 11. Germline CDR1 reads SGHNT; CDR2 reads YYREEE (reference sequence). The CDR3 totals 16 residues. DNA for the CDR3: TGTGCCAGCAGCTTCCCTCACCAGGGGGCGTGGGAGACCCAGTACTTC. As protein: CASSFPHQGAWETQYF. The entire variable domain, with the rest obtained from reference TRBV5-4 and TRBJ2-5, is as follows: ETGVTQSPTHLIKTRGQQVTLRCSSQSGHNTVSWYQQALGQGPQFIFQYYREEENGRGNFPPRFSGLQFPNYSSELNVNALELDDSALYLCASSFPHQGAWETQYFGPGTRLLVL.

This clonotype turned up a few times. V is TRBV15 and J is TRBJ1-1; D unclear. CDR1 LNHNV and CDR2 YYDKDF come from the germline V gene (reference sequence). The germline V and J ends were trimmed by 4 bases and 8 bases, with 11 bases remaining between them. The CDR3 is made up of 12 amino acids. The CDR3, as DNA: TGTGCCACCAGCAATGAGGCGGACGAAGCTTTCTTT. Amino acids: CATSNEADEAFF.

This clonotype has at least ten counts. The CDR3 loop reads CASSDIGFREPNQPQHF. In nucleotides, the CDR3 is TGTGCCAGCAGTGACATTGGTTTTAGGGAACCAAATCAGCCCCAGCATTTT. The chain joins TRBV6-4 to TRBJ1-5; the D is unclear. Germline CDR1 MRHNA, CDR2 SNTAGT. The CDR3 contains 17 residues. The V and J ends lost 2 bases and 4 bases respectively, with 18 bases between them.

This chain uses TRBV5-6 with TRBJ2-7; 10 bases align to TRBD1. The CDR3 loop spans 15 amino acids. Germline V lookup: CDR1 SGHDT, CDR2 YYEEEE. Trimming removed 3 bases from V and 2 bases from J; junction bases left unmatched: 5. The CDR3 nucleotides are TGTGCCAGCAGCTACCGGGACAGGGGAACCTACGAGCAGTACTTC. Residues: CASSYRDRGTYEQYF.

The sample holds many counts of this clonotype. The chain joins TRBV20-1 to TRBJ1-4, with TRBD1 as a possible D gene (5 bases). This CDR3 comprises 15 residues. Trimming took off 5 bases at V and 7 bases at J, with 20 bases between the two ends. Per the germline V gene, CDR1 is DFQATT and CDR2 is SNEGSKA (reference sequence). DNA of the CDR3: TGCAGTGCTCCTAGGCATGGGGGGTTGAGTGAAAAACTGTTTTTT. Amino acid sequence: CSAPRHGGLSEKLFF.

The chain employs TRBV6-1 and TRBJ1-3; TRBD1 matches 9 bases. The CDR3 has 16 amino acids. J gave up 1 base and V 9 bases, and 10 bases lay outside the gene matches. From germline, CDR1 is MNHNS and CDR2 SASEGT. The CDR3 reads CASQKRTGASGNTIYF. In DNA, the CDR3 is TGTGCCAGTCAAAAGAGGACAGGGGCATCTGGAAACACCATATATTTT.

In its sample, this clonotype was seen many times. The chain has TRBV28 and TRBJ1-5, with D maybe TRBD1 (5 bases). The V gene lost 10 bases and the J gene lost 4 bases, with 11 bases spanning the gap. Germline assignment: CDR1 MDHEN and CDR2 SYDVKM. There are 12 residues in the CDR3. The DNA of the CDR3 is TGTGCCATTGGGGGGGTGAATCAGCCCCAGCATTTT. Translated, it gives CAIGGVNQPQHF. The entire variable domain, with the rest obtained from reference TRBV28 and TRBJ1-5, is as follows: DVKVTQSSRYLVKRTGEKVFLECVQDMDHENMFWYRQDPGLGLRLIYFSYDVKMKEKGDIPEGYSVSREKKERFSLILESASTNQTSMYLCAIGGVNQPQHFGDGTRLSIL.

This clonotype was found a few times. The rearrangement joins TRBV7-9 to TRBJ2-7, with a weak D call TRBD1 (5 bases). The CDR3 covers 13 residues. Germline CDR1 SEHNR, CDR2 FQNEAQ (reference sequence). Trimming left V 4 bases short and J 3 bases short, with 10 bases between. The CDR3 here is CASSSTEDYEQYF. DNA for the CDR3: TGTGCCAGCAGCTCGACAGAAGACTACGAGCAGTACTTC.

The V gene is TRBV7-9, the J gene TRBJ2-7; maybe TRBD1 (5 bases). CDR3 length: 12 residues. Trimming stripped 4 bases from V and 5 bases from J, with 9 bases between. Germline assignment: CDR1 SEHNR and CDR2 FQNEAQ (reference sequence). This chain's CDR3 is CASSWTTHEQYF. CDR3 bases: TGTGCCAGCAGCTGGACAACCCACGAGCAGTACTTC.

The V gene is TRBV20-1, the J gene TRBJ2-7; 9 bases align to TRBD1. Trimming at V came to 0 bases and at J to 0 bases, leaving 6 bases not matched to a gene. This CDR3 is 16 amino acids long. CDR1 DFQATT and CDR2 SNEGSKA come from the germline V gene (reference sequence). The CDR3 sequence: CSAREPAGQGSYEQYF. The CDR3 bases are TGCAGTGCTAGAGAACCGGCGGGACAGGGCTCCTACGAGCAGTACTTC.